Its frequency marks the clone carrying this T cell receptor beta chain as medium-sized. This sample was taken from a study of CXCR3-negative and CXCR3-positive naive CD8 T cells. Germline assignment: CDR1 SQVTM and CDR2 ANQGSEA. CDR3 length: 14 residues. CD45RO-CCR7+CD27+CD95- expression identified naive CD8+ T cells. UMI-labeled 5' RACE yielded the TRB cDNA libraries. After re-calling the 5' RACE reads, TCRdb lists one entry per CDR3 protein, DNA absent. This table holds some 8,000 distinct CDR3 sequences. This TCR was sampled from a human donor in good health. Some clones in this sample may be carry-over from other donors' samples. The V and J genes are TRBV29-1 and TRBJ2-3; TCRdb selects TRBD2, and the lack of DNA leaves this call unchecked. Input material: naive CXCR3- CD8+ T cells from blood. Subset described: CD45RO-CCR7+CD27+CD95- naive CD8+ T cells lacking CXCR3 (TNR3-). CDR3 protein: CSVVKFEGPDTQYF.